This is a list of T cell receptor beta chains from one sample in a study of blood T cells in healthy people across ages. Via MiXCR, TCRdb re-called the 5' RACE reads, giving one row per CDR3 protein. The data show roughly 700,000 distinct CDR3 sequences, about half seen once. Sequencing was performed on blood. Receptor source: a woman aged 55-69 years in good health. CDR3s include the opening cysteine and the closing phenylalanine or tryptophan. A D gene is named only where the DNA matches it firmly. The size field is filled for only some rows; it gives once, few, many or a size class.

d_gene | j_gene | len | abundance | v_gene | CDR3nt | CDR3aa
- | TRBJ2-1 | 17 | - | TRBV24-1 | TGTGCCACCAGTGATTCGGCCCTTTCCAGCTCCTACAATGAGCAGTTCTTC | CATSDSALSSSYNEQFF
- | TRBJ2-5 | 15 | few | TRBV7-2 | TGTGCCAGCAGCGTCGGCACAGGGTCCTACGATGAGCAGTACTTC | CASSVGTGSYDEQYF
- | TRBJ2-1 | 13 | - | TRBV6-6 | TGTGCCAGCAGTTACTCTGTCTACAATGAGCAGTTCTTC | CASSYSVYNEQFF
- | TRBJ2-7 | 14 | - | TRBV7-2 | TGTGCCAGCAGCTTAGGGGGCTTCGTATTCGAGCAGTACTTC | CASSLGGFVFEQYF
- | TRBJ1-2 | 13 | once | TRBV6-5 | TGTGCCAGCAAACCTACGGACAGCTATGGCTACACCTTC | CASKPTDSYGYTF
TRBD2 | TRBJ2-1 | 15 | - | TRBV7-9 | TGTGCCAGCAGCACGACTAGCTTGAGTTACAATGAGCAGTTCTTC | CASSTTSLSYNEQFF
- | TRBJ2-5 | 14 | few | TRBV12-3/TRBV12-4 | TGTGCCAGCAGCACTACGGGACTTCAAGAGACCCAGTACTTC | CASSTTGLQETQYF
TRBD2 | TRBJ2-3 | 14 | - | TRBV19 | TGTGCCAGTAGGGTGACTAGCGGGAGAGATACGCAGTATTTT | CASRVTSGRDTQYF
TRBD1 | TRBJ2-7 | 14 | - | TRBV19 | TGTGCCAGTAGTGTCGGACAGGGGCTGGGCGAGCAGTACTTC | CASSVGQGLGEQYF
- | TRBJ2-7 | 13 | - | TRBV5-5 | TGTGCCAGCCGCCGGGACAACCTCCCGAAGGAGTACTTC | CASRRDNLPKEYF